Presented here are 26 T cell receptor beta chains from one specimen sequenced in a study of spatial heterogeneity in lung cancer (dated by TCRdb to between 2018 and 2020). This sample's time point label indicates: sample taken at primary tumor resection. For TCR sequencing, whole RNA was extracted from tumor and nontumor lung tissue, or from cryopreserved PBMC samples, and no cell sorting was done. Receptors were amplified or captured by 5' RACE. TCRdb lists the instrument as NextSeq 500. TCRdb reran the public reads through fastp at Q25 and MiXCR, keeping productive beta chains. A single entry per CDR3 protein holds the most common genes and DNA from its merged rows. For this sample there are roughly 40,000 distinct CDR3 sequences; around 6.5% appear just once. 35% to 55% of the sample belongs to the ten largest clones. The sample in question was PBMCs, obtained at surgery. These receptor sequences come from a female donor with early-stage non-small cell lung cancer.

This clonotype appeared a single time. This may be a read error, as it is one base from a much larger clone. This rearrangement joins TRBV11-2 to TRBJ1-1; no definite D call. This CDR3 has 13 residues. The germline CDR1 and CDR2 sequences are SGHAT and FQNNGV. DNA of the CDR3: TGTGCCAGCAGGTTAGATATGAACACTGAAGCTTTCTTT. Its translation: CASRLDMNTEAFF.

This clonotype has more than one count but fewer than ten. The rearrangement joins TRBV6-5 to TRBJ1-1, with D unclear. CDR1 and CDR2 (germline): MNHEY, SVGAGI. Trimming shortened V by 7 bases and J by 0 bases, and 6 bases separated the two germline ends. CDR3 size: 12 residues. CDR3 in DNA: TGTGCCAGCAAAGGGCTGAACACTGAAGCTTTCTTT. Amino acid sequence: CASKGLNTEAFF.

The sample holds a few counts of this clonotype. This chain links TRBV19 with TRBJ1-2, with TRBD1 matching over 9 bases. This CDR3 has 12 amino acids. Germline CDR1 reads LNHDA; CDR2 reads SQIVND (reference sequence). The V segment lost 11 bases and the J segment 7 bases; nucleotides outside the gene matches: 8. CDR3 sequence (DNA): TGTGCCTGCGGACAGGGGACGTTTGGCTACACCTTC. Protein sequence: CACGQGTFGYTF.

This clonotype was counted ten times or more. This chain uses TRBV10-3 with TRBJ2-4; TRBD1 or TRBD2 may be the D gene (6 bases each). The CDR3 loop spans 14 amino acids. V was cut by 2 bases and J by 8 bases, with 13 bases left in between. The germline CDR1 and CDR2 sequences are ENHRY and SYGVKD. CDR3 bases: TGTGCCATCAGTGAGGGACAGTGGAGGGACATTCAGTACTTC. Amino acids: CAISEGQWRDIQYF.

Many counts were recorded for this clonotype. One end of the junction does not line up with germline, which may come from a read error. The CDR3 here is CASSFEVPSYEQYF. Here the CDR3 DNA reads TGCGCCAGCAGCTTTGAGGTCCCCTCCTATGAGCAGTACTTC. V gene TRBV5-1 combines with J gene TRBJ2-7; D ambiguous. This CDR3 has 14 amino acids. Germline loops: CDR1 SGHRS, CDR2 YFSETQ.

The genes are TRBV20-1 and TRBJ2-7, with 9 positions matching TRBD1. The V and J ends lost 4 bases and 2 bases, in that order; junction bases with no gene match: 3. The CDR3 is 13 amino acids. Germline loops: CDR1 DFQATT, CDR2 SNEGSKA (reference sequence). The CDR3 nucleotides read TGCAGTGCTACAAGGGACAGGGCCTACGAGCAGTACTTC. Its translation is CSATRDRAYEQYF.

This clonotype was counted many times. The DNA for the CDR3 is TGTGCCAGCAGCTTCGTGGTTTGGGGCAGTGAAGCTTTCTTT. Translating gives CASSFVVWGSEAFF. This chain links TRBV12-3 or TRBV12-4 with TRBJ1-1; TRBD1 might be the D (5 bases). The CDR3 is 14 residues long. Trimming cost V 6 bases and J 7 bases, with 18 bases left between them.

This clonotype was found a few times. The chain has TRBV18 and TRBJ2-5; D remains ambiguous. This CDR3 region has 12 residues. V lost 2 bases and J 4 bases, leaving 5 bases between the germline ends. Germline CDR1 is KGHSH and CDR2 is LQKENI. CDR3 DNA sequence: TGTGCCAGCTCACCATCAGGAGAGACCCAGTACTTC. This sequence encodes CASSPSGETQYF.

The rearrangement uses TRBV7-9 and TRBJ1-1, with D uncertain. Trimming took 5 bases from V and 0 from J, leaving 7 bases between them. The germline V gene encodes CDR1 SEHNR and CDR2 FQNEAQ (reference sequence). The CDR3 totals 13 residues. CDR3 protein: CASSPFMNTEAFF. The DNA for the CDR3 is TGTGCCAGCAGCCCCTTCATGAACACTGAAGCTTTCTTT.

This clonotype was counted ten times or more. CDR3 sequence reads: CASRGDGEKLFF. CDR3 sequence (DNA): TGTGCCAGCAGGGGAGATGGGGAAAAACTGTTTTTT. The chain couples TRBV6-5 to TRBJ1-4; D is undetermined. Germline V gene sequence: CDR1 MNHEY, CDR2 SVGAGI. V lost 6 bases and J lost 8, with 10 bases in between. The CDR3 is 12 residues long.

This clonotype appeared a few times. The chain recombines TRBV7-9 with TRBJ1-1; D unclear. The CDR3 covers 12 residues. Germline V gene lookup returns CDR1 SEHNR and CDR2 FQNEAQ (reference sequence). The V end was cut by 5 bases, the J end by 3 bases, with 7 bases between. The DNA of the CDR3 is TGTGCCAGCAGCCCCCGGGACACTGAAGCTTTCTTT. Amino acids: CASSPRDTEAFF. The variable domain in full, with the rest retrieved from reference TRBV7-9 and TRBJ1-1, is DTGVSQNPRHKITKRGQNVTFRCDPISEHNRLYWYRQTLGQGPEFLTYFQNEAQLEKSRLLSDRFSAERPKGSFSTLEIQRTEQGDSAMYLCASSPRDTEAFFGQGTRLTVV.

This clonotype was observed a handful of times. This rearrangement joins TRBV29-1 to TRBJ2-4, with D perhaps matching TRBD1 or TRBD2 (5 bases each). Per the germline V gene, CDR1 is SQVTM and CDR2 is ANQGSEA. This CDR3 contains 15 residues. V was trimmed by 7 bases and J by 1 base, leaving 17 bases between them. The CDR3 nucleotides are TGCAGCGCTGGAGGACACCGAGGGGCCAAAAACATTCAGTACTTC. Its protein is CSAGGHRGAKNIQYF.

The chain couples TRBV20-1 to TRBJ1-1, with D possibly TRBD1 on 5 matching bases. This CDR3 has 16 amino acids. From germline, CDR1 is DFQATT and CDR2 SNEGSKA (reference sequence). V lost 1 base, J lost 1 base, and 16 bases lay in between. In DNA, the CDR3 is TGCAGTGCTAGAGGTACGCTCAGTGGACAGAACACTGAAGCTTTCTTT. Encoded protein: CSARGTLSGQNTEAFF.

This clonotype came up many times. The chain joins TRBV20-1 to TRBJ2-1; no definite D call. CDR1 is DFQATT and CDR2 is SNEGSKA in the germline V gene (reference sequence). The CDR3 totals 11 residues. The ends were cut back, 3 bases at V and 7 bases at J, with 7 bases in the middle. DNA for the CDR3: TGCAGTGCTAGCTACGGGAATGAGCAGTTCTTC. It codes for CSASYGNEQFF.

This clonotype has more than one count but fewer than ten. The CDR3 is CAGAGREGTEAFF. The CDR3 DNA is TGTGCCGGAGCGGGGAGGGAGGGCACTGAAGCTTTCTTT. The chain carries TRBV2 and TRBJ1-1; D is undetermined. The CDR3 is 13 residues long. Trimming took 11 bases from V and 4 from J, leaving 17 bases between them. From germline, CDR1 is SNHLY and CDR2 FYNNEI. The whole variable domain, remainder taken from reference TRBV2 and TRBJ1-1, is EPEVTQTPSHQVTQMGQEVILRCVPISNHLYFYWYRQILGQKVEFLVSFYNNEISEKSEIFDDQFSVERPDGSNFTLKIRSTKLEDSAMYFCAGAGREGTEAFFGQGTRLTVV.

This clonotype was detected ten times or more. This chain uses TRBV18 with TRBJ1-5; D uncertain. The CDR3 is 16 residues long. Germline loops: CDR1 KGHSH, CDR2 LQKENI. Trimming took 3 bases from V and 0 from J, leaving 12 bases between them. The CDR3 sequence: CASSPQAAGSNQPQHF. For the CDR3, the DNA is TGTGCCAGCTCACCCCAGGCTGCTGGTAGCAATCAGCCCCAGCATTTT.

Many counts were recorded for this clonotype. V is TRBV20-1 and J is TRBJ1-6; D ambiguous. The CDR3 runs to 14 residues. Trimming took 4 bases from V and 0 from J, leaving 7 bases between them. Germline values: CDR1 DFQATT, CDR2 SNEGSKA (reference sequence). CDR3 region: CSATQSSYNSPLHF. The CDR3 nucleotides read TGCAGTGCTACTCAGAGCTCCTATAATTCACCCCTCCACTTT.

The sample holds many counts of this clonotype. V is TRBV28 and J is TRBJ1-2; D perhaps matches TRBD1 (5 bases). Trimming took off 7 bases at V and 4 bases at J, with 19 bases between the two ends. The CDR3 runs to 15 residues. Germline V gene data show CDR1 as MDHEN and CDR2 as SYDVKM. Here the CDR3 reads CASTPGGKRGYGYTF. The CDR3 region has the DNA TGTGCCAGCACCCCAGGAGGGAAGAGGGGCTATGGCTACACCTTC.

The chain couples TRBV21-1 to TRBJ2-7; the table assigns TRBD1, which was not confirmed against the DNA. TRBV21-1 is noted as a pseudogene. This CDR3 contains 14 residues. CDR3 in DNA: TGTGCCAGCAGGGTGAGGGGGCGCAGGGACGAGCAGTACTTC. This translates into CASRVRGRRDEQYF.

The sample holds many counts of this clonotype. The V gene is TRBV2, the J gene TRBJ1-1, with TRBD1 as a possible D gene (6 bases). V lost 7 bases and J 2 bases, leaving 17 bases between the germline ends. The CDR3 covers 15 residues. CDR1 and CDR2 (germline): SNHLY, FYNNEI. CDR3 bases: TGTGCCAGCATAGATAATGGGACACCAAACACTGAAGCTTTCTTT. It specifies CASIDNGTPNTEAFF.

This clonotype was found many times. The chain is built from TRBV29-1 and TRBJ2-5; TRBD2 aligns across 7 bases. The CDR3 consists of 16 residues. With V trimmed by 0 bases and J by 2 bases, 9 bases remained unmatched. Germline lookup yields CDR1 SQVTM and CDR2 ANQGSEA. CDR3 sequence (DNA): TGCAGCGTTGAAGACCCCCGGGGGGAGTTACAAGAGACCCAGTACTTC. It yields the protein CSVEDPRGELQETQYF.

This sequence joins TRBV20-1 and TRBJ2-1, with TRBD2 as a possible D gene (6 bases). From germline, CDR1 is DFQATT and CDR2 SNEGSKA (reference sequence). The CDR3 runs 14 residues. The CDR3 DNA sequence: TGCAGCGGCAAAGACACCCGGGGGAGTTGGGAGCAGTTCTTC. Residues: CSGKDTRGSWEQFF.

In this sample, this clonotype turned up a few times. V and J are TRBV6-5 and TRBJ2-7, with 7 bases fitting TRBD2. The CDR3 length is 16 residues. Per germline, CDR1 MNHEY and CDR2 SVGAGI. V was clipped by 0 bases and J by 1 base; unmatched bases: 6. The CDR3 sequence is CASSYSGGLPSYEQYF. The CDR3 DNA reads TGTGCCAGCAGTTACTCGGGGGGACTACCTTCCTACGAGCAGTACTTC.

This clonotype was picked up many times. The chain combines TRBV7-2 with TRBJ1-2; D remains unclear. The CDR3 length is 13 residues. The germline V gene has CDR1 SGHTA and CDR2 FQGNSA. Trimming took 3 bases from V and 3 from J, leaving 8 bases between them. CDR3 amino acids: CASSLPVDYGYTF. The CDR3 DNA sequence: TGTGCCAGCAGCTTGCCGGTAGACTATGGCTACACCTTC.

In this sample, this clonotype turned up many times. V gene TRBV6-1 combines with J gene TRBJ1-5; D is unclear. Germline V gives CDR1 MNHNS, CDR2 SASEGT. CDR3 length: 13 residues. Trimming stripped 4 bases from V and 4 bases from J, with 8 bases between. In DNA form, the CDR3 reads TGTGCCAGCAGTGTTGGGGAGAATCAGCCCCAGCATTTT. It codes for CASSVGENQPQHF.

This clonotype is categorized as medium-sized (0.01 to 0.1%). The chain links TRBV7-6 to TRBJ2-5; D gene uncertain. Trimming took off 5 bases at V and 1 base at J, with 8 bases between the two ends. This CDR3 region has 13 residues. Germline V lookup: CDR1 SGHVS, CDR2 FNYEAQ. CDR3 DNA sequence: TGTGCCAGCAGCAGAGGTCGCCAAGAGACCCAGTACTTC. It is translated as CASSRGRQETQYF.